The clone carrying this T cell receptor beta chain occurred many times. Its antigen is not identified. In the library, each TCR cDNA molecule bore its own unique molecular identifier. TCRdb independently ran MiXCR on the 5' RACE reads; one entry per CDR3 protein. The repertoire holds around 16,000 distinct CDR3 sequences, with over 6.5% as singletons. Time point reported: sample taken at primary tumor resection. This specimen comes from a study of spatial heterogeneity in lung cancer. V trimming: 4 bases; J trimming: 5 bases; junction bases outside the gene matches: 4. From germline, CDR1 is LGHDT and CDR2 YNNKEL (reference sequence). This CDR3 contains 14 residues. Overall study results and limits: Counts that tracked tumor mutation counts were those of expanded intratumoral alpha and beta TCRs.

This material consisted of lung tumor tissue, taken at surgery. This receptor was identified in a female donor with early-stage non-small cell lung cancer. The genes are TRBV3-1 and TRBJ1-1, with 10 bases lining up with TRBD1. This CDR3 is CASSLADRGTEAFF. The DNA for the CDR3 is TGTGCCAGCAGCCTCGCGGACAGGGGGACTGAAGCTTTCTTT.